A single sample gave rise to the 28 T cell receptor beta chains below, sequenced in a study of OX40 agonist ivuxolimab in advanced cancers. The data were produced by immunoSEQ multiplex PCR, yet TCRdb's version contains in-frame clones alone and is incomplete. The data hold fewer than 25,000 clones, with roughly four fifths observed a single time. The source material was CD4+ or CD8+ T cells sorted from blood, sampled in a trial of the OX40 agonist ivuxolimab. Receptors originate from an adult with an advanced solid tumor such as melanoma, head and neck, liver or kidney cancer.

This clone is categorized as medium-sized. The chain is built from TRBV7-8 and TRBJ2-1; TRBD2 agrees at 7 bases. V dropped 5 bases and J dropped 4; count of bases not matched to a gene: 5. This CDR3 has 14 residues. The germline V gene has CDR1 SGHVS and CDR2 FQNEAQ. The DNA of the CDR3 is TGTGCCAGCAGCCGGTCCGGGGGGTACAATGAGCAGTTCTTC. This translates into CASSRSGGYNEQFF.

This chain links TRBV28 with TRBJ2-7, with 7 nucleotides matching TRBD1. The CDR3 runs 14 residues. In germline, CDR1 is MDHEN, CDR2 SYDVKM. J lost 7 bases, V lost 6 bases, and 12 bases had no gene match. Written as DNA, the CDR3 is TGTGCCAGCAGCTCCGGGACAGTCTACTCGGAGCAGTACTTC. It translates to CASSSGTVYSEQYF.

The gene calls are TRBV2 and TRBJ2-1; D is possibly TRBD1 (7 bases). Germline V gives CDR1 SNHLY, CDR2 FYNNEI. Trimming removed 5 bases from V and 13 bases from J, with 15 bases in between. The CDR3 consists of 12 residues. In DNA form, the CDR3 reads TGTGCCAGCAGTTCAGGGGGGACGAAACAGTTCTTC. This codes for CASSSGGTKQFF. Full variable domain (missing parts from reference TRBV2 and TRBJ2-1): EPEVTQTPSHQVTQMGQEVILRCVPISNHLYFYWYRQILGQKVEFLVSFYNNEISEKSEIFDDQFSVERPDGSNFTLKIRSTKLEDSAMYFCASSSGGTKQFFGPGTRLTVL.

This chain uses TRBV19 with TRBJ1-2, with D unresolved. The ends were cut back, 0 bases at V and 3 bases at J, with 11 bases in the middle. CDR1 and CDR2 from the germline V gene are LNHDA and SQIVND (reference sequence). The CDR3 has 15 amino acids. The CDR3, as DNA: TGTGCCAGTAGTATAGATTTTATCTCTGACTATGGCTACACCTTC. Translating it yields CASSIDFISDYGYTF.

This clone was seen a few times. V is TRBV7-2 and J is TRBJ2-5; 7 bases fit TRBD1. Germline CDR1 is SGHTA and CDR2 is FQGNSA. This CDR3 has 14 residues. The V and J ends lost 5 bases and 1 base, in that order; junction bases with no gene match: 4. DNA of the CDR3: TGTGCCAGCAGCAAAACAGGGGTCCAAGAGACCCAGTACTTC. Amino acids: CASSKTGVQETQYF.

V is TRBV4-2 and J is TRBJ2-4, with 7 bases fitting TRBD1. In germline, CDR1 is LGHNA, CDR2 YNFKEQ. The CDR3 length is 16 residues. Trimming removed 0 bases from V and 8 bases from J; junction bases left unmatched: 10. Here the CDR3 DNA reads TGTGCCAGCAGCCAAGATCGAGAAGGGGGCTTTGACATTCAGTACTTC. It codes for CASSQDREGGFDIQYF.

The chain is built from TRBV7-2 and TRBJ1-3; no clear D. The CDR3 runs to 14 residues. Germline CDR1 and CDR2: SGHTA and FQGNSA. V was shortened by 2 bases and J by 1 base, with 6 bases between the two germline ends. CDR3 sequence: CASSLRISGNTIYF. In DNA form, the CDR3 reads TGTGCCAGCAGCTTAAGGATTTCTGGAAACACCATATATTTT. The full variable domain, completed using reference TRBV7-2 and TRBJ1-3, is GAGVSQSPSNKVTEKGKDVELRCDPISGHTALYWYRQSLGQGLEFLIYFQGNSAPDKSGLPSDRFSAERTGGSVSTLTIQRTQQEDSAVYLCASSLRISGNTIYFGEGSWLTVV.

The sample holds a few counts of this clone. This chain's CDR3 is CASRQGSGTEAFF. In DNA form, the CDR3 reads TGTGCCAGCAGACAGGGGTCGGGCACTGAAGCTTTCTTT. The J gene is TRBJ1-1, the V gene TRBV6-9; 7 bases are shared with TRBD1. The CDR3 totals 13 residues. Losses at the gene ends were 6 bases for V and 4 bases for J; bases not matched to a gene: 5. Germline values: CDR1 MNHGY, CDR2 SVAAGI.

The V and J genes are TRBV7-2 and TRBJ2-7; D is unclear. The CDR3 runs to 12 residues. The germline V gene has CDR1 SGHTA and CDR2 FQGNSA. The germline V and J ends were trimmed by 3 bases and 7 bases, with 10 bases remaining between them. The CDR3 DNA follows: TGTGCCAGCAGCTTGGACCCGAGGGAGCAGTACTTC. Protein product: CASSLDPREQYF.

This chain joins TRBV5-1 and TRBJ2-1; 8 nucleotides match TRBD1. The CDR3 runs 15 residues. J was trimmed by 9 bases and V by 4 bases; bases with no gene match: 12. Germline CDR1 is SGHRS and CDR2 is YFSETQ. Written as DNA, the CDR3 is TGCGCCAGCAGCATCCGACAGGGGAAAACGGCTGAGCAGTTCTTC. This encodes CASSIRQGKTAEQFF.

The chain employs TRBV5-8 and TRBJ2-2, with 12 bases that match TRBD2. The CDR3 totals 16 residues. V trimming: 3 bases; J trimming: 4 bases; junction bases outside the gene matches: 4. Per germline, CDR1 SGHTS and CDR2 YDEGEE. CDR3 amino acids: CASSSGLAGSTGELFF. CDR3 in DNA: TGTGCCAGCAGCTCTGGACTAGCGGGGAGCACCGGGGAGCTGTTTTTT.

This chain uses TRBV14 with TRBJ1-2; 12 bases match TRBD1. The germline gives CDR1 SGHDN, CDR2 FVKESK. The V gene end was trimmed by 1 base and the J gene end by 4 bases; junction bases not matched to a gene: 4. CDR3 length: 16 residues. The CDR3 here is CASSQVRDRGLYGYTF. The CDR3 DNA follows: TGTGCCAGCAGCCAAGTCCGGGACAGGGGGCTCTATGGCTACACCTTC.

This rearrangement joins TRBV11-2 to TRBJ1-4; unclear D gene. CDR3 length equals 15 residues. V gave up 5 bases and J gave up 7 bases, with 17 bases separating them. Germline CDR1 reads SGHAT; CDR2 reads FQNNGV. The CDR3 DNA reads as TGTGCCAGCAGCACCAGCTCAGGATCCGGTGAAAAACTGTTTTTT. This sequence encodes CASSTSSGSGEKLFF.

This rearrangement joins TRBV6-6 to TRBJ2-2; weak D call: TRBD1 (6 bases). V was trimmed by 6 bases and J by 0 bases, leaving 14 bases between them. Germline CDR1 is MNHNY and CDR2 is SVGAGI (reference sequence). The CDR3 totals 16 residues. The CDR3 DNA sequence: TGTGCCAGCAGCCCCGGACAGTTAACGAACACCGGGGAGCTGTTTTTT. It encodes CASSPGQLTNTGELFF.

The chain joins TRBV6-5 to TRBJ1-5; D unresolved. CDR3 length: 16 amino acids. V lost 2 bases, J lost 3 bases, and 14 bases lay in between. CDR1 is MNHEY, CDR2 SVGAGI, per germline. Here the CDR3 DNA reads TGTGCCAGCAGTTACCAAAAGCCCCCGGCCAATCAGCCCCAGCATTTT. Encoded protein: CASSYQKPPANQPQHF.

This CDR3 reads CASSLGQDYEQYF. The CDR3 DNA reads as TGCGCCAGCAGCTTGGGACAGGACTACGAGCAGTACTTC. The genes are TRBV5-1 and TRBJ2-7, with a tentative D call TRBD1 (6 bases). This CDR3 has 13 residues. CDR1 is SGHRS, CDR2 YFSETQ, per germline. V was trimmed by 0 bases and J by 3 bases, leaving 7 bases between them.

V is TRBV7-9 and J is TRBJ2-7, with 7 bases identical to TRBD2. This CDR3 is built from 14 residues. V lost 0 bases to trimming and J lost 4 bases; unmatched junction nucleotides: 3. In germline, CDR1 is SEHNR, CDR2 FQNEAQ (reference sequence). The chain's CDR3 is CASSLAGGGYEQYF. In DNA form, the CDR3 reads TGTGCCAGCAGCTTAGCCGGGGGAGGGTACGAGCAGTACTTC. Drawing the rest from reference TRBV7-9 and TRBJ2-7, the complete variable domain is DTGVSQNPRHKITKRGQNVTFRCDPISEHNRLYWYRQTLGQGPEFLTYFQNEAQLEKSRLLSDRFSAERPKGSFSTLEIQRTEQGDSAMYLCASSLAGGGYEQYFGPGTRLTVT.

The rearrangement uses TRBV6-5 and TRBJ2-3, with a tentative D call TRBD2 (5 bases). This CDR3 spans 14 amino acids. V was cut by 5 bases and J by 5 bases, with 14 bases left in between. Germline values: CDR1 MNHEY, CDR2 SVGAGI. The CDR3 region has the DNA TGTGCCAGCAGTGCAAGAGGGCCTGAAGATACGCAGTATTTT. Translating it yields CASSARGPEDTQYF.

The CDR3 DNA is TGTGCCAGCGGCCTGAAGGCCGGGAAGACCCAGTACTTC. As protein: CASGLKAGKTQYF. The V and J genes are TRBV18 and TRBJ2-5; possible D gene TRBD2, 5 bases. This CDR3 comprises 13 residues. V lost 8 bases and J 6 bases, leaving 16 bases between the germline ends. Germline V gives CDR1 KGHSH, CDR2 LQKENI.

The chain uses TRBV7-2 and TRBJ1-2; tentative D call: TRBD1 (6 bases). Germline CDR1 and CDR2: SGHTA and FQGNSA. The V end lost 5 bases, the J end lost 5 bases, and 18 bases lay between the germline ends. CDR3 length equals 15 residues. CDR3 in DNA: TGTGCCAGCAGCCCCACCCCACAGGGCCGGTATGGCTACACCTTC. It codes for CASSPTPQGRYGYTF.

This clone turned up a few times. The genes are TRBV20-1 and TRBJ2-3; 7 positions match TRBD2. The CDR3 runs to 11 residues. The V gene's germline CDR1 is DFQATT and CDR2 SNEGSKA (reference sequence). V trimming: 3 bases; J trimming: 6 bases; junction bases outside the gene matches: 0. The CDR3 bases are TGCAGTGCTAGTAGCGGGGATACGCAGTATTTT. Protein: CSASSGDTQYF.

This chain links TRBV6-5 with TRBJ1-1; D unclear. The V gene lost 7 bases and the J gene lost 2 bases, with 11 bases spanning the gap. Germline V CDR1 and CDR2: MNHEY, SVGAGI. The CDR3 is 13 amino acids. This CDR3 is CASTVAFNTEAFF. Written as DNA, the CDR3 is TGTGCCAGCACTGTAGCATTTAACACTGAAGCTTTCTTT.

This clone has only a few counts. The rearrangement links TRBV6-5 to TRBJ2-2; 9 bases map to TRBD1. The CDR3 has 14 amino acids. Trimming removed 8 bases from V and 4 bases from J; junction bases left unmatched: 5. CDR1 and CDR2 (germline): MNHEY, SVGAGI. CDR3 in DNA: TGTGCCAGCTGCCGGGACAGGGCCACCGGGGAGCTGTTTTTT. It codes for CASCRDRATGELFF.

This clone was recorded once. J is TRBJ2-3 and V is TRBV6-1; no reliable D call. The V end lost 2 bases, the J end lost 1 base, and 10 bases lay between the germline ends. This CDR3 spans 15 amino acids. Germline assignment: CDR1 MNHNS and CDR2 SASEGT. Here the CDR3 reads CASSELPGGTDTQYF. The CDR3 DNA reads as TGTGCCAGCAGTGAATTACCTGGTGGCACAGATACGCAGTATTTT.

The chain has TRBV7-9 and TRBJ2-7; D perhaps matches TRBD2 (6 bases). There are 14 residues in the CDR3. The ends were cut back, 5 bases at V and 1 base at J, with 12 bases in the middle. Germline V gives CDR1 SEHNR, CDR2 FQNEAQ (reference sequence). The CDR3 region is CASSAPGTSYEQYF. DNA for the CDR3: TGTGCCAGCAGCGCGCCCGGGACTTCCTACGAGCAGTACTTC.

The gene calls are TRBV11-2 and TRBJ2-7; a weak D match, TRBD1 (5 bases). The germline CDR1 and CDR2 sequences are SGHAT and FQNNGV. V gave up 1 base and J gave up 2 bases, with 12 bases separating them. This CDR3 is 15 amino acids long. CDR3 nucleotide sequence: TGTGCCAGCAGCTTAGGCGGACAAGGAACCTACGAGCAGTACTTC. Translation: CASSLGGQGTYEQYF.

The V gene is TRBV30, the J gene TRBJ2-7, with D maybe TRBD1 (7 bases). CDR1 GTSNPN and CDR2 SVGIG come from the germline V gene (reference sequence). CDR3 length equals 12 residues. V lost 8 bases, J lost 4 bases, and 15 bases lay in between. DNA of the CDR3: TGTGCCAGCCATCAGGGGGGATACGAGCAGTACTTC. Translating it yields CASHQGGYEQYF.

V gene TRBV6-1 combines with J gene TRBJ1-2, with D possibly TRBD1 on 5 matching bases. This CDR3 spans 13 amino acids. V lost 2 bases and J lost 6, with 10 bases in between. Germline loops: CDR1 MNHNS, CDR2 SASEGT. CDR3 residues: CASSEIWGDGYTF. Here the CDR3 DNA reads TGTGCCAGCAGTGAAATTTGGGGGGATGGCTACACCTTC.